This TCR beta chain was sequenced during a study of blood T cell repertoires in COVID-19. V gave up 5 bases and J gave up 2 bases; unmatched junction bases: 5. The CDR3 extends over 14 amino acids. Germline CDR1 SGHTA, CDR2 FQGNSA. Profiling relied on immunoSEQ multiplex PCR, and the TCRdb table lists in-frame clones only, not all of them. This sample has some 250,000 clones; about 82% occur once, and the top ten carry about 12%. Sequenced material: peripheral blood. The chain employs TRBV7-2 and TRBJ1-2; TRBD1 aligns across 7 bases. This TCR was sampled from a man older than 75 with acute or convalescent COVID-19. The CDR3 region is CASSPQTGNYGYTF. CDR3 coding DNA: TGTGCCAGCAGCCCCCAGACAGGGAACTATGGCTACACCTTC.